This entry lists 21 T cell receptor beta chains sequenced from one sample in a study of blood T cell repertoires in COVID-19. The data were produced by immunoSEQ multiplex PCR, yet TCRdb's version contains in-frame clones alone and is incomplete. Here the sample spans 350,000 to 400,000 clones, about 90% being singletons. Sample: PBMCs or T cells enriched from blood (not recorded which). These receptors were taken from a woman aged 30 to 39 who had recovered from COVID-19.

Here the CDR3 reads CASSPPGTFRDTQYF. In DNA, the CDR3 is TGTGCCAGCAGCCCCCCCGGGACATTTCGGGATACGCAGTATTTT. This rearrangement joins TRBV14 to TRBJ2-3; D may be TRBD1 (6 bases). The CDR3 totals 15 residues. Germline V gives CDR1 SGHDN, CDR2 FVKESK. V gave up 4 bases and J gave up 6 bases, with 17 bases separating them.

This clone showed up just a few times. The chain joins TRBV4-2 to TRBJ2-7; D might be TRBD2 (6 bases). CDR1 LGHNA and CDR2 YNFKEQ come from the germline V gene. V was clipped by 3 bases and J by 9 bases, with 15 bases between them. There are 13 residues in the CDR3. CDR3 sequence reads: CASSQGLLQVQYF. The CDR3 DNA sequence: TGTGCCAGCAGCCAGGGACTTTTACAGGTGCAGTACTTC.

The V gene is TRBV7-2, the J gene TRBJ2-5, with unresolved D. The CDR3 runs 13 residues. In germline, CDR1 is SGHTA, CDR2 FQGNSA. Trimming removed 2 bases at V and 3 bases at J, with 7 bases between. CDR3 DNA: TGTGCCAGCAGCTTAATCCGGGAAGAGACCCAGTACTTC. It is translated as CASSLIREETQYF.

V is TRBV15 and J is TRBJ1-2, with D possibly TRBD1 on 5 matching bases. The CDR3 is 16 residues long. Trimming stripped 1 base from V and 2 bases from J, with 14 bases between. Germline lookup yields CDR1 LNHNV and CDR2 YYDKDF (reference sequence). CDR3 bases: TGTGCCACCAGCAGAGGCCCCAGGGAATTAAACTATGGCTACACCTTC. This translates into CATSRGPRELNYGYTF.

V and J are TRBV5-1 and TRBJ1-1; TRBD1 agrees at 7 bases. V shed 5 bases, J shed 0 bases, and the junction held 4 bases outside the gene matches. Germline lookup yields CDR1 SGHRS and CDR2 YFSETQ. The CDR3 is made up of 14 amino acids. The CDR3 region has the DNA TGCGCCAGCAGGCAGGGACAGCTGAACACTGAAGCTTTCTTT. Translated, it gives CASRQGQLNTEAFF.

This chain uses TRBV19 with TRBJ1-5; D is undetermined. The V gene lost 5 bases and the J gene lost 4 bases, with 12 bases spanning the gap. The V gene's germline CDR1 is LNHDA and CDR2 SQIVND (reference sequence). This CDR3 is 14 amino acids long. CDR3: CASSLGQVNQPQHF. The CDR3 nucleotides are TGTGCCAGTAGTTTGGGCCAGGTTAATCAGCCCCAGCATTTT.

V gene TRBV6-1 combines with J gene TRBJ1-5, with D possibly being TRBD1 (6 bases). The V gene lost 1 base and the J gene lost 6 bases, with 16 bases spanning the gap. The germline V gene encodes CDR1 MNHNS and CDR2 SASEGT. CDR3 size: 16 residues. DNA of the CDR3: TGTGCCAGCAGTGAAGATTGGGGACACCGCGTTCAGCCCCAGCATTTT. This translates into CASSEDWGHRVQPQHF.

This clone showed up just a few times. The chain employs TRBV5-1 and TRBJ2-1, with a possible D match to TRBD2 (5 bases). The CDR3 spans 16 residues. CDR1 SGHRS and CDR2 YFSETQ come from the germline V gene. Trimming stripped 0 bases from V and 5 bases from J, with 15 bases between. For the CDR3, the DNA is TGCGCCAGCAGCTTGGTGACCACCCTCGGGAACAATGAGCAGTTCTTC. It codes for CASSLVTTLGNNEQFF.

The V call is TRBV3-1 (or the pseudogene TRBV3-2), the J call TRBJ2-4; possible D gene TRBD1, 6 bases. Germline V gives CDR1 LGHDT, CDR2 YNNKEL (reference sequence). The CDR3 loop spans 14 amino acids. V was pared by 3 bases and J by 1 base, with 7 bases between. This CDR3 reads CASSQQGAKNIQYF. The CDR3 nucleotides are TGTGCCAGCAGCCAGCAGGGGGCCAAAAACATTCAGTACTTC.

The V and J genes are TRBV2 and TRBJ2-1; 9 bases are a match to TRBD2. The CDR3 loop spans 16 amino acids. Germline V gene sequence: CDR1 SNHLY, CDR2 FYNNEI. After removal of 4 bases from V and 0 bases from J, the junction contained 4 bases not matched to a gene. The DNA of the CDR3 is TGTGCCAGCAGTGGACTAGCGGCCTACTCCTACAATGAGCAGTTCTTC. Translated, it gives CASSGLAAYSYNEQFF.

This clone has only a few counts. CDR3 bases: TGTGCCAGCAGTCCCGCGGGACAGAAAGAGACCCAGTACTTC. Translating it yields CASSPAGQKETQYF. The gene calls are TRBV28 and TRBJ2-5; the D gene is possibly TRBD1 (7 bases). Germline lookup yields CDR1 MDHEN and CDR2 SYDVKM. With 5 bases removed from V and 3 bases from J, the gap between germline ends came to 13 bases. The CDR3 has 14 residues.

The DNA for the CDR3 is TGTGCCAGCAGCGCGAGCACCGGGACAGGGACCTACGAGCAGTACTTC. Protein: CASSASTGTGTYEQYF. The V call is TRBV7-9, the J call TRBJ2-7, with 9 bases matching TRBD1. Trimming at V came to 5 bases and at J to 2 bases, leaving 10 bases not matched to a gene. Germline-derived CDR1 and CDR2 are SEHNR and FQNEAQ (reference sequence). The CDR3 covers 16 residues.

The chain is built from TRBV7-2 and TRBJ2-7; 9 positions agree with TRBD1. The CDR3 sequence is 15 residues long. CDR1 SGHTA and CDR2 FQGNSA come from the germline V gene. The ends lost 0 bases at V and 1 base at J; junction bases unmatched: 1. CDR3 in amino acids: CASSLAGQGSYEQYF. CDR3 DNA: TGTGCCAGCAGCTTAGCCGGACAGGGGTCCTACGAGCAGTACTTC.

The chain couples TRBV7-2 to TRBJ1-5; D is unclear. The CDR3 length is 15 residues. Germline V gene data show CDR1 as SGHTA and CDR2 as FQGNSA. Trimming removed 1 base at V and 5 bases at J, with 12 bases between. For the CDR3, the DNA is TGTGCCAGCAGCTTAGTTTTGGGAGCTGATCAGCCCCAGCATTTT. It translates to CASSLVLGADQPQHF.

The J gene is TRBJ2-7, the V gene TRBV7-2; no firm D call. In germline, CDR1 is SGHTA, CDR2 FQGNSA. Between the trimmed V and J ends, which lost 3 bases and 2 bases, there was a span of 11 bases. The CDR3 sequence is 14 residues long. The DNA for the CDR3 is TGTGCCAGCAGCTTCAGAACGCCCCCCTACGAGCAGTACTTC. Its translation: CASSFRTPPYEQYF.

This chain uses TRBV7-2 with TRBJ2-7; D is perhaps TRBD1 (6 bases). Trimming stripped 3 bases from V and 4 bases from J, with 19 bases between. The CDR3 is made up of 16 amino acids. Germline assignment: CDR1 SGHTA and CDR2 FQGNSA. CDR3 loop: CASSLKGVVGAYEQYF. In nucleotides, the CDR3 is TGTGCCAGCAGCTTGAAGGGAGTGGTGGGGGCTTACGAGCAGTACTTC. The variable domain in full, with the rest retrieved from reference TRBV7-2 and TRBJ2-7, is GAGVSQSPSNKVTEKGKDVELRCDPISGHTALYWYRQSLGQGLEFLIYFQGNSAPDKSGLPSDRFSAERTGGSVSTLTIQRTQQEDSAVYLCASSLKGVVGAYEQYFGPGTRLTVT.

CDR3 sequence: CASSPTKEEGAFF. The CDR3 DNA is TGTGCCAGCTCACCAACGAAAGAGGAAGGAGCTTTCTTT. The chain joins TRBV18 to TRBJ1-1; D is ambiguous. CDR3 size: 13 residues. V was clipped by 2 bases and J by 10 bases, with 14 bases between them. Germline CDR1 reads KGHSH; CDR2 reads LQKENI. Drawing the rest from reference TRBV18 and TRBJ1-1, the complete variable domain is NAGVMQNPRHLVRRRGQEARLRCSPMKGHSHVYWYRQLPEEGLKFMVYLQKENIIDESGMPKERFSAEFPKEGPSILRIQQVVRGDSAAYFCASSPTKEEGAFFGQGTRLTVV.

The chain joins TRBV5-1 to TRBJ2-1, with unresolved D. V dropped 0 bases and J dropped 6 bases, with 10 bases sitting between them. The length of the CDR3 is 14 residues. Per the germline V gene, CDR1 is SGHRS and CDR2 is YFSETQ. CDR3 sequence: CASSLAAAGNEQFF. CDR3 DNA: TGCGCCAGCAGCTTGGCCGCGGCCGGCAATGAGCAGTTCTTC.

The rearrangement joins TRBV5-6 to TRBJ1-1, with D perhaps matching TRBD1 (6 bases). Trimming stripped 6 bases from V and 6 bases from J, with 18 bases between. The germline gives CDR1 SGHDT, CDR2 YYEEEE. The CDR3 has 14 residues. The CDR3 DNA is TGTGCCAGCACCCTTCCAGGGGAAACACCTGAAGCTTTCTTT. Its protein product is CASTLPGETPEAFF.

The rearrangement links TRBV7-2 to TRBJ1-5, with D perhaps TRBD1 (6 bases). The CDR3 totals 15 residues. Germline V gene lookup returns CDR1 SGHTA and CDR2 FQGNSA. V was clipped by 3 bases and J by 3 bases, with 12 bases between them. CDR3 sequence: CASSFAGGYNQPQHF. Written as DNA, the CDR3 is TGTGCCAGCAGCTTCGCGGGGGGCTACAATCAGCCCCAGCATTTT.

The chain joins TRBV27 to TRBJ1-2; D is perhaps TRBD1 (6 bases). The CDR3 sequence is 12 residues long. Germline V gene lookup returns CDR1 MNHEY and CDR2 SMNVEV (reference sequence). V lost 6 bases, J lost 2 bases, and 7 bases lay in between. The chain's CDR3 is CASSDRNYGYTF. CDR3 in DNA: TGTGCCAGCAGCGACAGGAACTATGGCTACACCTTC.